Sequencing of this TCR beta chain was carried out in a study of vaccination effects on CD4 cells after COVID-19. Study-level findings and limits: Few convalescent patients and no early post-infection timepoints were included in the study.

Expansion with viral peptide pools was applied to antigen-specific CD4+ T cells by the ViraFEST assay prior to sequencing. Around day 10 of culture, CD4+ T cells were separated out. The person was diagnosed with PCR-confirmed SARS-CoV-2 infection between March and December 2020. It was on days 3 and 7 that half the medium was replaced with IL-2 medium. There are a few counts of this clone. Its specificity is not known. Measured with immunoSEQ multiplex PCR; TCRdb has only the in-frame clones, and not every one. The sample shows about 40,000 clones, approximately 70% of them seen only once. The specimen was CD4+ T cells from PBMCs cultured with a peptide pool, collected before COVID-19 vaccination. The receptor's source is a human donor who had a prior SARS-CoV-2 infection.

The CDR3 spells CASSLLAGVLNEQFF. The CDR3, as DNA: TGTGCCAGCAGCCTCTTAGCGGGAGTACTAAATGAGCAGTTCTTC. The V and J genes are TRBV7-3 and TRBJ2-1; 9 nucleotides match TRBD2. CDR3 length: 15 amino acids. V was pared by 5 bases and J by 7 bases, with 9 bases of the junction left unmatched. Germline V gives CDR1 SGHTA, CDR2 FQGTGA.